Following are 9 T cell receptor beta chains from one sample sequenced in a study of identical twins. TCRdb ran MiXCR on the 5' RACE reads and lists one entry per CDR3 protein. The sample has around 550,000 distinct CDR3 sequences; roughly 15% are singletons. These same records also appear under a second study, on yellow fever vaccine responses in identical twins.

Sequenced input: CD4+ T cells sorted from blood. The receptors derive from a woman aged 18-35 years in good health.

In its sample, this clonotype was seen a few times. The chain is built from TRBV9 and TRBJ1-4; no reliable D call. CDR1 is SGDLS, CDR2 YYNGEE, per germline. The CDR3 totals 13 residues. Trimming removed 0 bases at V and 12 bases at J, with 12 bases between. CDR3 sequence reads: CASSVAVTGELFF. The CDR3, as DNA: TGTGCCAGCAGCGTAGCTGTTACCGGCGAACTGTTTTTT.

This chain uses TRBV7-9 with TRBJ2-2; D possibly corresponds to TRBD2 (5 bases). The CDR3 is made up of 15 amino acids. CDR1 and CDR2 (germline): SEHNR, FQNEAQ (reference sequence). Trimming shortened V by 5 bases and J by 3 bases, and 13 bases separated the two germline ends. CDR3 sequence: CASSRGVVDTGELFF. CDR3 bases: TGTGCCAGCAGCCGGGGAGTGGTGGACACCGGGGAGCTGTTTTTT.

The chain couples TRBV7-8 to TRBJ2-1; D possibly uses TRBD1 or TRBD2 (6 bases each). From germline, CDR1 is SGHVS and CDR2 FQNEAQ. Trimming cost V 1 base and J 8 bases, with 15 bases left between them. The CDR3 length is 15 residues. CDR3 sequence (DNA): TGTGCCAGCAGCTTAGTATTTAGGGGGGAGGATGAGCAGTTCTTC. It is translated as CASSLVFRGEDEQFF.

The V and J genes are TRBV28 and TRBJ2-7, with a tentative D call TRBD2 (5 bases). In germline, CDR1 is MDHEN, CDR2 SYDVKM. The CDR3 totals 14 residues. The germline V and J ends were trimmed by 2 bases and 3 bases, with 11 bases remaining between them. The CDR3 is CASSLLGRDYEQYF. As DNA, the CDR3 is TGTGCCAGCAGTTTACTGGGTCGGGACTACGAGCAGTACTTC.

The V gene is TRBV20-1, the J gene TRBJ2-2; 10 bases line up with TRBD2. Germline loops: CDR1 DFQATT, CDR2 SNEGSKA (reference sequence). The J segment lost 2 bases and the V segment lost 0 bases, leaving 9 bases of the junction unmatched. The CDR3 consists of 18 residues. The CDR3 sequence: CSARDRLAGVQNTGELFF. The CDR3 DNA follows: TGCAGTGCTAGAGATCGCCTAGCGGGGGTCCAAAACACCGGGGAGCTGTTTTTT.

This clonotype showed up just a few times. The chain links TRBV20-1 to TRBJ1-4; 8 nucleotides match TRBD1. V lost 4 bases to trimming and J lost 7 bases; unmatched junction nucleotides: 5. CDR1 DFQATT and CDR2 SNEGSKA come from the germline V gene (reference sequence). This CDR3 is built from 13 residues. CDR3 sequence: CSAKTGASEKLFF. CDR3 DNA: TGCAGTGCTAAGACAGGGGCTAGTGAAAAACTGTTTTTT.

This clonotype was recorded a few times. This chain links TRBV5-1 with TRBJ2-2; 9 positions agree with TRBD2. Germline-derived CDR1 and CDR2 are SGHRS and YFSETQ. The trim removed 8 bases at V and 2 bases at J, leaving 16 bases unmatched. This CDR3 comprises 18 residues. CDR3 DNA: TGCGCCAGTCGTACTGGAGCGGGAGGTCCTTTCAACACCGGGGAGCTGTTTTTT. Its translation: CASRTGAGGPFNTGELFF.

V and J are TRBV6-1 and TRBJ2-2, with 11 nucleotides matching TRBD2. CDR1 MNHNS and CDR2 SASEGT come from the germline V gene. After removal of 4 bases from V and 6 bases from J, the junction contained 7 bases not matched to a gene. This CDR3 is 16 amino acids long. The chain's CDR3 is CASSGSGGALAGELFF. CDR3 bases: TGTGCCAGCAGTGGTAGCGGGGGGGCCTTGGCCGGGGAGCTGTTTTTT.

At least ten counts were recorded for this clonotype. The chain has TRBV12-3 or TRBV12-4 and TRBJ2-3; tentatively, D is TRBD2 (6 bases). V lost 6 bases and J 1 base, leaving 14 bases between the germline ends. There are 15 residues in the CDR3. The CDR3 region has the DNA TGTGCCAGCAGCCCAACTAGCTGGGGCACAGATACGCAGTATTTT. Translated, it gives CASSPTSWGTDTQYF.